A single sample gave rise to the 32 T cell receptor beta chains below, sequenced in a study of shared clonotypes between healthy human individuals. Libraries were prepared by immunoSEQ multiplex PCR; TCRdb keeps only in-frame clonotypes and omits some of them. The top ten clones hold 0.4% to 0.55% of a sample with approximately 1,500,000 clones, 95% to 99% of them seen once. The sample was naive CD4+ T cells sorted from blood. Subset: CD45RA+ positively selected. These receptors came from a man aged 25 to 45 in good health.

This clone was observed a handful of times. V and J are TRBV13 and TRBJ1-4; maybe TRBD1 (5 bases). The germline V and J ends were trimmed by 4 bases and 8 bases, with 11 bases remaining between them. The germline CDR1 and CDR2 sequences are PRHDT and FYEKMQ (reference sequence). The CDR3 consists of 13 residues. The CDR3 nucleotides are TGTGCCAGCAGCTCGGGACCTAGGGAAAAACTGTTTTTT. This translates into CASSSGPREKLFF.

J is TRBJ2-3 and V is TRBV19; D is uncertain. The germline V gene has CDR1 LNHDA and CDR2 SQIVND (reference sequence). This CDR3 has 13 amino acids. Trimming stripped 3 bases from V and 8 bases from J, with 12 bases between. CDR3 in amino acids: CASSMGRTPTQYF. The DNA for the CDR3 is TGTGCCAGTAGTATGGGCCGAACTCCTACGCAGTATTTT.

This rearrangement joins TRBV19 to TRBJ2-3; TRBD2 aligns across 9 bases. CDR1 and CDR2 (germline): LNHDA, SQIVND (reference sequence). After removal of 10 bases from V and 5 bases from J, the junction contained 7 bases not matched to a gene. The CDR3 covers 13 residues. CDR3 nucleotides: TGTGCCACTCGCCGAGCGGGAGGAGATACGCAGTATTTT. This gives the protein CATRRAGGDTQYF.

This clone was detected once. The genes are TRBV28 and TRBJ2-3; no reliable D call. Trimming left V 3 bases short and J 6 bases short, with 10 bases between. Germline CDR1 MDHEN, CDR2 SYDVKM. The CDR3 is 13 amino acids. DNA of the CDR3: TGTGCCAGCAGTTTTGCTGGCCTCGATACGCAGTATTTT. Its translation is CASSFAGLDTQYF.

The J gene is TRBJ1-5, the V gene TRBV2, with D unresolved. The V gene lost 8 bases and the J gene lost 4 bases, with 12 bases spanning the gap. Germline V lookup: CDR1 SNHLY, CDR2 FYNNEI. The CDR3 has 13 residues. CDR3 sequence reads: CASGSESNQPQHF. CDR3 bases: TGTGCCAGCGGGTCCGAGTCAAATCAGCCCCAGCATTTT.

This clone was seen only once. The genes are TRBV7-2 and TRBJ2-1; the D gene could be TRBD1 or TRBD2 (5 bases each). The CDR3 loop spans 15 amino acids. The germline gives CDR1 SGHTA, CDR2 FQGNSA. V was clipped by 5 bases and J by 0 bases, with 11 bases between them. This CDR3 is CASSAKGSSYNEQFF. In nucleotides, the CDR3 is TGTGCCAGCAGCGCCAAGGGGAGCTCCTACAATGAGCAGTTCTTC.

The chain carries TRBV18 and TRBJ2-5; D remains ambiguous. The V and J ends lost 2 bases and 6 bases respectively, with 4 bases between them. Germline V gene sequence: CDR1 KGHSH, CDR2 LQKENI. The CDR3 has 11 residues. CDR3 amino acids: CASSPGQTQYF. The CDR3 DNA follows: TGTGCCAGCTCACCAGGCCAGACCCAGTACTTC.

The V call is TRBV4-1, the J call TRBJ1-4; D not certain. Looked up from germline, CDR1 is MGHRA and CDR2 is YSYEKL. V was shortened by 3 bases and J by 4 bases, with 12 bases between the two germline ends. This CDR3 region has 15 residues. CDR3 DNA: TGCGCCAGCAGCCAGAACCAGGAAGGTAATGAAAAACTGTTTTTT. This codes for CASSQNQEGNEKLFF.

V is TRBV28 and J is TRBJ2-1; 12 positions agree with TRBD2. V gave up 6 bases and J gave up 13 bases; unmatched junction bases: 4. The CDR3 sequence is 12 residues long. Looked up from germline, CDR1 is MDHEN and CDR2 is SYDVKM. The chain's CDR3 is CASRLAGGTQFF. CDR3 DNA: TGTGCCAGCAGACTAGCGGGAGGCACCCAGTTCTTC.

As regards this clone: Other DNA sequences in this specimen translate into the identical CDR3. The CDR3 region is CASSVVLGNEQFF. CDR3 in DNA: TGTGCCAGCAGCGTAGTCTTGGGCAATGAGCAGTTCTTC. The chain uses TRBV9 and TRBJ2-1; D is uncertain. V was clipped by 0 bases and J by 6 bases, with 7 bases between them. The germline CDR1 and CDR2 sequences are SGDLS and YYNGEE. This CDR3 has 13 residues.

The chain joins TRBV2 to TRBJ2-7; D gene uncertain. This CDR3 is 11 amino acids long. V lost 7 bases to trimming and J lost 4 bases, with 8 bases between them. Germline V CDR1 and CDR2: SNHLY, FYNNEI. This CDR3 is CASKNLYEQYF. For the CDR3, the DNA is TGTGCCAGCAAGAACCTATACGAGCAGTACTTC.

The V call is TRBV29-1, the J call TRBJ2-7; 16 bases match TRBD2. Per the germline V gene, CDR1 is SQVTM and CDR2 is ANQGSEA. V trimming: 7 bases; J trimming: 4 bases; junction bases outside the gene matches: 4. CDR3 length: 14 amino acids. Here the CDR3 reads CSAGGLAGGYEQYF. In DNA, the CDR3 is TGCAGCGCCGGGGGACTAGCGGGAGGGTACGAGCAGTACTTC.

V usage is TRBV11-3 and J usage is TRBJ2-2; D gene unclear. The CDR3 runs to 14 residues. V lost 5 bases and J lost 3, with 10 bases in between. Germline lookup yields CDR1 SGHNT and CDR2 YENEEA. The CDR3 is CASSNSRDTGELFF. Here the CDR3 DNA reads TGTGCCAGCAGCAACAGCCGGGACACCGGGGAGCTGTTTTTT. The complete variable domain, with remaining parts taken from reference TRBV11-3 and TRBJ2-2, reads EAGVVQSPRYKIIEKKQPVAFWCNPISGHNTLYWYLQNLGQGPELLIRYENEEAVDDSQLPKDRFSAERLKGVDSTLKIQPAELGDSAVYLCASSNSRDTGELFFGEGSRLTVL.

The V and J genes are TRBV6-5 and TRBJ1-5; possible D gene TRBD1, 6 bases. V lost 6 bases and J 0 bases, leaving 12 bases between the germline ends. The CDR3 has 15 residues. Germline V gives CDR1 MNHEY, CDR2 SVGAGI. CDR3 protein: CASRPGAYSNQPQHF. The DNA of the CDR3 is TGTGCCAGCAGGCCGGGGGCATATAGCAATCAGCCCCAGCATTTT.

The gene calls are TRBV11-2 and TRBJ2-3; D is unclear. This CDR3 is built from 14 residues. Germline V CDR1 and CDR2: SGHAT, FQNNGV. Between the trimmed V and J ends, which lost 5 bases and 2 bases, there was a span of 11 bases. The CDR3 here is CASSRKIITDTQYF. The CDR3 DNA is TGTGCCAGCAGCCGAAAGATTATCACAGATACGCAGTATTTT.

The chain recombines TRBV5-1 with TRBJ2-1; 9 positions agree with TRBD2. This CDR3 spans 17 amino acids. The germline CDR1 and CDR2 sequences are SGHRS and YFSETQ. Trimming at V came to 1 base and at J to 1 base, leaving 6 bases not matched to a gene. CDR3 amino acids: CASSLRLAEKSYNEQFF. The DNA for the CDR3 is TGCGCCAGCAGCTTGCGACTAGCGGAGAAGTCCTACAATGAGCAGTTCTTC.

CDR3 region: CASSNPRRTHGYTF. For the CDR3, the DNA is TGTGCCAGCAGCAACCCCCGGAGGACCCATGGCTACACCTTC. The J gene is TRBJ1-2, the V gene TRBV28; D gene unclear. The CDR3 contains 14 residues. The V end was cut by 6 bases, the J end by 6 bases, with 17 bases between. CDR1 MDHEN and CDR2 SYDVKM come from the germline V gene.

This chain joins TRBV18 and TRBJ1-4; 8 bases line up with TRBD1. The trim removed 6 bases at V and 8 bases at J, leaving 11 bases unmatched. The CDR3 extends over 15 amino acids. The V gene's germline CDR1 is KGHSH and CDR2 LQKENI. The DNA for the CDR3 is TGTGCCAGCTCCCTCTCCGGGACAGGCAACGAAAAACTGTTTTTT. Its protein product is CASSLSGTGNEKLFF.

The DNA for the CDR3 is TGTGCCAGCAGCCAAAACCGGGACAGGGGGCCCGAGCAGTACTTC. It codes for CASSQNRDRGPEQYF. This sequence joins TRBV5-6 and TRBJ2-7, with 12 nucleotides matching TRBD1. The germline V gene encodes CDR1 SGHDT and CDR2 YYEEEE. This CDR3 is 15 amino acids long. V lost 4 bases to trimming and J lost 6 bases; unmatched junction nucleotides: 8.

This clone was counted a single time. The CDR3 reads CASSSLVRGRTTGELFF. The CDR3 DNA is TGCGCCAGCAGCTCCCTCGTTAGGGGGCGAACGACCGGGGAGCTGTTTTTT. This chain links TRBV5-1 with TRBJ2-2, with 7 bases matching TRBD1. The CDR3 length is 17 residues. V trimming: 3 bases; J trimming: 5 bases; junction bases outside the gene matches: 13. Germline V gene sequence: CDR1 SGHRS, CDR2 YFSETQ.

The genes are TRBV5-5 and TRBJ2-5; D uncertain. The CDR3 totals 13 residues. In germline, CDR1 is SGHKS, CDR2 YYEKEE (reference sequence). The V end lost 4 bases, the J end lost 5 bases, and 12 bases lay between the germline ends. The CDR3 is CASSGAPPETQYF. CDR3 in DNA: TGTGCCAGCAGCGGCGCCCCTCCGGAGACCCAGTACTTC.

This clone appeared a single time. The chain recombines TRBV2 with TRBJ1-1, with unresolved D. The CDR3 sequence is 15 residues long. With 2 bases removed from V and 4 bases from J, the gap between germline ends came to 14 bases. In germline, CDR1 is SNHLY, CDR2 FYNNEI. The CDR3 coding sequence is TGTGCCAGCAGTGAACGAGGTTCGGACTCCACTGAAGCTTTCTTT. It encodes CASSERGSDSTEAFF.

Concerning this clone itself: Other DNA sequences from this sample encode an identical CDR3 as well. This rearrangement joins TRBV7-9 to TRBJ1-3; no clear D. The CDR3 contains 13 residues. V was trimmed by 5 bases and J by 0 bases, leaving 5 bases between them. Germline-derived CDR1 and CDR2 are SEHNR and FQNEAQ (reference sequence). CDR3 sequence: CASSQASGNTIYF. In nucleotides, the CDR3 is TGTGCCAGCAGCCAGGCCTCTGGAAACACCATATATTTT.

The CDR3 loop is CASSPSGQPQHF. CDR3 coding DNA: TGTGCCAGCAGTCCCTCTGGACAGCCCCAGCATTTT. The genes are TRBV6-6 and TRBJ1-5, with unresolved D. V gave up 5 bases and J gave up 7 bases, with 9 bases separating them. The CDR3 runs to 12 residues. CDR1 and CDR2 (germline): MNHNY, SVGAGI (reference sequence).

The gene calls are TRBV28 and TRBJ1-1; a weak D match, TRBD1 (6 bases). V was cut by 5 bases and J by 11 bases, with 18 bases left in between. The CDR3 is 13 amino acids. Germline V CDR1 and CDR2: MDHEN, SYDVKM. CDR3 sequence (DNA): TGTGCCAGCAGTCCATTCTCCCGGGGGCAGGCTTTCTTT. Residues: CASSPFSRGQAFF.

V usage is TRBV15 and J usage is TRBJ2-7; D might be TRBD1 (6 bases). The V gene's germline CDR1 is LNHNV and CDR2 YYDKDF (reference sequence). This CDR3 is built from 15 residues. V was cut by 0 bases and J by 2 bases, with 11 bases left in between. The CDR3 nucleotides read TGTGCCACCAGCAGAGATCCAGGGGATGCCTACGAGCAGTACTTC. Translating it yields CATSRDPGDAYEQYF. The full variable domain, completed using reference TRBV15 and TRBJ2-7, is DAMVIQNPRYQVTQFGKPVTLSCSQTLNHNVMYWYQQKSSQAPKLLFHYYDKDFNNEADTPDNFQSRRPNTSFCFLDIRSPGLGDTAMYLCATSRDPGDAYEQYFGPGTRLTVT.

V usage is TRBV10-3 and J usage is TRBJ2-1, with unresolved D. V was pared by 4 bases and J by 4 bases, with 8 bases between. Germline V gives CDR1 ENHRY, CDR2 SYGVKD. The CDR3 has 13 residues. The CDR3 sequence is CAISAETYNEQFF. In nucleotides, the CDR3 is TGTGCCATCAGTGCTGAGACGTACAATGAGCAGTTCTTC.

The chain couples TRBV6-1 to TRBJ2-1; D is unclear. The CDR3 length is 10 residues. Germline V lookup: CDR1 MNHNS, CDR2 SASEGT. The germline V and J ends were trimmed by 5 bases and 7 bases, with 3 bases remaining between them. The CDR3 region is CASSTNEQFF. DNA of the CDR3: TGTGCCAGCAGTACAAATGAGCAGTTCTTC.

This clone was detected once. The CDR3 DNA follows: TGTGCCAGCTCAACCGAGGGGGGGGCAACTGAAGCTTTCTTT. This codes for CASSTEGGATEAFF. The chain recombines TRBV18 with TRBJ1-1, with D perhaps matching TRBD1 (6 bases). The CDR3 has 14 residues. Germline loops: CDR1 KGHSH, CDR2 LQKENI. Trimming removed 5 bases at V and 5 bases at J, with 15 bases between.

The chain carries TRBV27 and TRBJ2-7, with 7 nucleotides matching TRBD2. The CDR3 is made up of 13 amino acids. Germline V gene data show CDR1 as MNHEY and CDR2 as SMNVEV (reference sequence). Trimming took 8 bases from V and 3 from J; bases not matched to a gene: 7. The CDR3 loop is CASARTRNYEQYF. Here the CDR3 DNA reads TGTGCCAGCGCTCGGACTAGAAACTACGAGCAGTACTTC.

This chain joins TRBV5-1 and TRBJ2-3; TRBD2 aligns across 10 bases. The V gene end was trimmed by 4 bases and the J gene end by 2 bases; junction bases not matched to a gene: 7. There are 16 residues in the CDR3. CDR1 and CDR2 from the germline V gene are SGHRS and YFSETQ. The CDR3 reads CASSRTAGGSTDTQYF. Here the CDR3 DNA reads TGCGCCAGCAGCCGAACAGCGGGAGGGTCCACAGATACGCAGTATTTT.

This clone appeared a single time. At the DNA level, this CDR3 is encoded by other sequences in the same sample as well. V gene TRBV18 combines with J gene TRBJ2-7, with D possibly called TRBD1 or TRBD2 (6 bases each). CDR1 KGHSH and CDR2 LQKENI come from the germline V gene. This CDR3 spans 14 amino acids. Trimming left V 2 bases short and J 2 bases short, with 10 bases between. CDR3 protein: CASSPGGLPYEQYF. The CDR3 DNA reads TGTGCCAGCTCACCAGGGGGGCTACCCTACGAGCAGTACTTC.